The next 31 T cell receptor beta chains were all read from a single sample in a study of T cells after yellow fever vaccination. MiXCR was run by TCRdb on the 5' RACE reads, yielding one entry per CDR3 protein. The table lists roughly 180,000 distinct CDR3 sequences, approximately 6.2% of them singletons. The sample was CD4+ T cells sorted from PBMCs, taken on the day of the first yellow fever vaccination. These receptors originate from a man between 18 and 35 years old who received the YFV17D yellow fever vaccine.

This clonotype was seen many times. The chain uses TRBV5-1 and TRBJ1-4, with 7 bases identical to TRBD1. V was pared by 6 bases and J by 6 bases, with 11 bases of the junction left unmatched. Per germline, CDR1 SGHRS and CDR2 YFSETQ. The CDR3 contains 15 residues. CDR3 sequence reads: CASTISGTAYEKLFF. CDR3 bases: TGCGCCAGCACTATCTCCGGGACAGCGTATGAAAAACTGTTTTTT.

This clonotype was recorded many times. The rearrangement joins TRBV9 to TRBJ2-3; TRBD2 aligns across 9 bases. This CDR3 has 15 amino acids. Germline CDR1 SGDLS, CDR2 YYNGEE. With V trimmed by 1 base and J by 5 bases, 5 bases remained unmatched. Written as DNA, the CDR3 is TGTGCCAGCAGCGTAAGGACTAGCGCGGAAGATACGCAGTATTTT. Amino acid sequence: CASSVRTSAEDTQYF. The variable domain in full, with the rest retrieved from reference TRBV9 and TRBJ2-3, is DSGVTQTPKHLITATGQRVTLRCSPRSGDLSVYWYQQSLDQGLQFLIQYYNGEERAKGNILERFSAQQFPDLHSELNLSSLELGDSALYFCASSVRTSAEDTQYFGPGTRLTVL.

This clonotype was found many times. The genes are TRBV5-1 and TRBJ1-6; no clear D gene. Per germline, CDR1 SGHRS and CDR2 YFSETQ. The CDR3 is 14 residues long. Trimming shortened V by 4 bases and J by 6 bases, and 11 bases separated the two germline ends. The CDR3 nucleotides are TGCGCCAGCAGCCTGACAATGCCTAATTCACCCCTCCACTTT. Residues: CASSLTMPNSPLHF.

This chain joins TRBV5-1 and TRBJ1-2; weak D call: TRBD1 (5 bases). The V end was cut by 0 bases, the J end by 1 base, with 19 bases between. Germline V gives CDR1 SGHRS, CDR2 YFSETQ. The CDR3 is 18 residues long. The CDR3 DNA reads as TGCGCCAGCAGCTTGGATGCAGGGATGTCCCGTGGTAACTATGGCTACACCTTC. Amino acid sequence: CASSLDAGMSRGNYGYTF.

The sample holds a few counts of this clonotype. This CDR3 is missing its conserved last phenylalanine or tryptophan, likely due to a read error. No DNA is shown, since the ends of the CDR3 on it are uncertain; the CDR3 is the one TCRdb lists. This chain links TRBV28 with TRBJ2-7; the DNA was not compared with TRBD1, the D call given in the table. The germline V gene has CDR1 MDHEN and CDR2 SYDVKM. The length of the CDR3 is 13 amino acids, counting both ends. The CDR3 sequence is CASSFNAGTGVEA.

This clonotype showed up just a few times. This sequence joins TRBV3-1 and TRBJ2-6, with a possible D match to TRBD1 (6 bases). The CDR3 runs 17 residues. Per germline, CDR1 LGHDT and CDR2 YNNKEL (reference sequence). Trimming stripped 3 bases from V and 3 bases from J, with 15 bases between. CDR3: CASSHHSSRGGANVLTF. For the CDR3, the DNA is TGTGCCAGCAGCCACCATTCGAGCAGGGGTGGGGCCAACGTCCTGACTTTC.

The chain has TRBV28 and TRBJ2-1; possibly TRBD2 for D (6 bases). Germline V gives CDR1 MDHEN, CDR2 SYDVKM. The CDR3 is made up of 15 amino acids. Trimming took 6 bases from V and 0 from J, leaving 12 bases between them. CDR3 loop: CASRNSGSSYNEQFF. CDR3 nucleotides: TGTGCCAGCAGGAATAGCGGCTCCTCCTACAATGAGCAGTTCTTC.

This clonotype was recorded at least ten times. This chain uses TRBV29-1 with TRBJ1-2; 8 bases are a match to TRBD1. The ends lost 3 bases at V and 4 bases at J; junction bases unmatched: 7. The germline gives CDR1 SQVTM, CDR2 ANQGSEA. The CDR3 is 14 residues long. This CDR3 reads CSVDEDRASYGYTF. For the CDR3, the DNA is TGCAGCGTTGACGAGGACAGGGCAAGCTATGGCTACACCTTC.

The chain combines TRBV5-1 with TRBJ2-2, with 9 bases matching TRBD2. CDR1 and CDR2 (germline): SGHRS, YFSETQ. The CDR3 covers 15 residues. V lost 5 bases and J lost 6; bases outside the gene matches: 8. CDR3 bases: TGCGCCAGCAGACCCAGCGGGGGGATCCCCGGGGAGCTGTTTTTT. Translation: CASRPSGGIPGELFF.

The table lists this clonotype with many counts. This chain links TRBV5-1 with TRBJ2-3; D may correspond to TRBD1 or TRBD2 (6 bases each). CDR1 and CDR2 from the germline V gene are SGHRS and YFSETQ. The CDR3 spans 14 residues. Trimming took 4 bases from V and 5 from J, leaving 14 bases between them. CDR3 sequence reads: CASSPVGGEDTQYF. CDR3 coding DNA: TGCGCCAGCAGCCCGGTGGGGGGCGAAGATACGCAGTATTTT. Variable domain in full (rest from reference TRBV5-1 and TRBJ2-3): KAGVTQTPRYLIKTRGQQVTLSCSPISGHRSVSWYQQTPGQGLQFLFEYFSETQRNKGNFPGRFSGRQFSNSRSEMNVSTLELGDSALYLCASSPVGGEDTQYFGPGTRLTVL.

This clonotype was recorded at least ten times. The chain employs TRBV4-2 and TRBJ2-3; 8 nucleotides match TRBD1. The V gene end was trimmed by 3 bases and the J gene end by 1 base; junction bases not matched to a gene: 15. Germline V CDR1 and CDR2: LGHNA, YNFKEQ. CDR3 length: 19 residues. Here the CDR3 reads CASSQEPPPVTGGTDTQYF. CDR3 coding DNA: TGTGCCAGCAGCCAGGAACCCCCCCCGGTGACAGGGGGCACAGATACGCAGTATTTT.

This clonotype was seen only a few times. CDR3 DNA sequence: TGTGCTAGTGGACCCCCGTGGGGGGGCGAGACCCAGTACTTC. Translating gives CASGPPWGGETQYF. This sequence joins TRBV12-5 and TRBJ2-5; a weak D match, TRBD2 (7 bases). The ends were cut back, 6 bases at V and 5 bases at J, with 16 bases in the middle. CDR1 is LGHNT and CDR2 is FRNRAP in the germline V gene. This CDR3 has 14 residues. Full variable domain (missing parts from reference TRBV12-5 and TRBJ2-5): DARVTQTPRHKVTEMGQEVTMRCQPILGHNTVFWYRQTMMQGLELLAYFRNRAPLDDSGMPKDRFSAEMPDATLATLKIQPSEPRDSAVYFCASGPPWGGETQYFGPGTRLLVL.

This clonotype has at least ten counts. The chain joins TRBV27 to TRBJ1-2; the D gene is possibly TRBD1 (6 bases). V gave up 5 bases and J gave up 5 bases, with 15 bases separating them. CDR3 length: 14 amino acids. Looked up from germline, CDR1 is MNHEY and CDR2 is SMNVEV (reference sequence). The DNA of the CDR3 is TGTGCCAGCAGTCTTACAGGGCTAGGGTATGGCTACACCTTC. This translates into CASSLTGLGYGYTF.

The rearrangement uses TRBV2 and TRBJ2-2; 8 nucleotides match TRBD1. The V gene's germline CDR1 is SNHLY and CDR2 FYNNEI. The CDR3 runs to 15 residues. Trimming at V came to 6 bases and at J to 4 bases, leaving 7 bases not matched to a gene. CDR3 nucleotide sequence: TGTGCCAGCAGCCAGGACAGGGTCGGCACCGGGGAGCTGTTTTTT. Its protein product is CASSQDRVGTGELFF.

The chain links TRBV4-1 to TRBJ2-7, with 7 bases matching TRBD2. With V trimmed by 0 bases and J by 4 bases, 6 bases remained unmatched. Germline V gene sequence: CDR1 MGHRA, CDR2 YSYEKL. The CDR3 covers 15 residues. CDR3 sequence: CASSQDSWGGYEQYV. The CDR3 region has the DNA TGCGCCAGCAGCCAAGACTCTTGGGGGGGATACGAGCAGTACGTC.

As to this clonotype: An end of the junction differs from the germline gene, which may be a read error. The chain has TRBV5-1 and TRBJ1-1; the match to TRBD1 covers 8 bases. Germline V gene lookup returns CDR1 SGHRS and CDR2 YFSETQ. The CDR3 contains 16 residues. CDR3 protein: CASSRIAGGLKTEAFF. Written as DNA, the CDR3 is TGCGCCAGCAGCCGAATCGCAGGGGGCTTGAAGACTGAAGCTTTCTTT.

Details on this clonotype: Since a much larger clone is just one base distant, this may be a read error. The chain combines TRBV5-1 with TRBJ1-1; possible D gene TRBD1, 6 bases. Looked up from germline, CDR1 is SGHRS and CDR2 is YFSETQ. This CDR3 contains 12 residues. CDR3 sequence (DNA): TGCGCCCGCAGGGGAGGAGGGACTGAAGCTTTCTTT. It translates to CARRGGGTEAFF. Based on the CDR3 plus reference TRBV5-1 and TRBJ1-1, the full variable domain is KAGVTQTPRYLIKTRGQQVTLSCSPISGHRSVSWYQQTPGQGLQFLFEYFSETQRNKGNFPGRFSGRQFSNSRSEMNVSTLELGDSALYLCARRGGGTEAFFGQGTRLTVV.

This clonotype was counted many times. The genes are TRBV5-1 and TRBJ2-7, with a possible D match to TRBD2 (5 bases). In germline, CDR1 is SGHRS, CDR2 YFSETQ. The CDR3 consists of 14 residues. V dropped 0 bases and J dropped 7 bases, with 14 bases sitting between them. CDR3 protein: CASSLVGMGVEQYV. In nucleotides, the CDR3 is TGCGCCAGCAGCTTGGTGGGAATGGGAGTAGAGCAGTACGTC.

The chain carries TRBV5-8 and TRBJ1-1; D not certain. Trimming took 2 bases from V and 7 from J, leaving 6 bases between them. Germline V gene data show CDR1 as SGHTS and CDR2 as YDEGEE. CDR3 length equals 11 residues. In DNA form, the CDR3 reads TGTGCCAGCAGCTTCGGGCTTGAAGCTTTCTTT. Its translation: CASSFGLEAFF. The variable domain in full, with the rest retrieved from reference TRBV5-8 and TRBJ1-1, is EAGVTQSPTHLIKTRGQQATLRCSPISGHTSVYWYQQALGLGLQFLLWYDEGEERNRGNFPPRFSGRQFPNYSSELNVNALELEDSALYLCASSFGLEAFFGQGTRLTVV.

This clonotype was seen many times. This chain joins TRBV2 and TRBJ2-3, with D possibly TRBD2 on 6 matching bases. The germline V and J ends were trimmed by 6 bases and 3 bases, with 13 bases remaining between them. The germline CDR1 and CDR2 sequences are SNHLY and FYNNEI. This CDR3 region has 14 residues. For the CDR3, the DNA is TGTGCCAGCAGGCCCCGCGCGGGGACAGATACGCAGTATTTT. Residues: CASRPRAGTDTQYF. Filled out from reference TRBV2 and TRBJ2-3, the complete variable domain reads EPEVTQTPSHQVTQMGQEVILRCVPISNHLYFYWYRQILGQKVEFLVSFYNNEISEKSEIFDDQFSVERPDGSNFTLKIRSTKLEDSAMYFCASRPRAGTDTQYFGPGTRLTVL.

The rearrangement joins TRBV6-5 to TRBJ1-4; 7 bases line up with TRBD1. Per germline, CDR1 MNHEY and CDR2 SVGAGI. J was trimmed by 2 bases and V by 0 bases; bases with no gene match: 6. The CDR3 has 17 amino acids. For the CDR3, the DNA is TGTGCCAGCAGTTACTCGGTTGTGACAGGGACTAATGAAAAACTGTTTTTT. It specifies CASSYSVVTGTNEKLFF.

This clonotype has at least ten counts. This chain links TRBV6-5 with TRBJ2-3, with a weak D call TRBD2 (7 bases). The germline V and J ends were trimmed by 4 bases and 1 base, with 9 bases remaining between them. CDR3 length: 14 residues. Germline V gene data show CDR1 as MNHEY and CDR2 as SVGAGI. CDR3 in amino acids: CASSWRGRTDTQYF. The CDR3 nucleotides read TGTGCCAGCAGTTGGCGGGGGCGCACAGATACGCAGTATTTT.

CDR3 sequence (DNA): TGTGCCAGCAGCGTAATGGGGGGCCCAGGGGAGACCCAGTACTTC. Encoded protein: CASSVMGGPGETQYF. V is TRBV7-3 and J is TRBJ2-5; D tentatively fits TRBD1 or TRBD2 (6 bases each). The CDR3 sequence is 15 residues long. The V and J ends lost 5 bases and 5 bases respectively, with 18 bases between them. Germline V gene data show CDR1 as SGHTA and CDR2 as FQGTGA.

This clonotype occurred a few times. This sequence joins TRBV12-3 or TRBV12-4 and TRBJ2-1; TRBD2 aligns across 11 bases. V was pared by 2 bases and J by 7 bases, with 10 bases of the junction left unmatched. This CDR3 has 17 amino acids. DNA for the CDR3: TGTGCCAGCAGTTTAATGGTAGCGGGGGGGACAACAAATGAGCAGTTCTTC. Protein sequence: CASSLMVAGGTTNEQFF.

This rearrangement joins TRBV7-3 to TRBJ1-1; no clear D gene. CDR1 is SGHTA and CDR2 is FQGTGA in the germline V gene. V lost 7 bases and J 1 base, leaving 10 bases between the germline ends. CDR3 length: 13 residues. The CDR3 here is CASKETPNTEAFF. Here the CDR3 DNA reads TGTGCCAGCAAGGAGACCCCGAACACTGAAGCTTTCTTT.

The chain joins TRBV5-1 to TRBJ2-5; D unclear. There are 16 residues in the CDR3. In germline, CDR1 is SGHRS, CDR2 YFSETQ. Trimming took off 1 base at V and 4 bases at J, with 17 bases between the two ends. The chain's CDR3 is CASSLNLPSQRETQYF. As DNA, the CDR3 is TGCGCCAGCAGCTTGAATTTACCGTCTCAACGAGAGACCCAGTACTTC.

This clonotype was found many times. This sequence joins TRBV4-1 and TRBJ2-4; tentative D call: TRBD1 (6 bases). CDR3 size: 17 residues. V lost 1 base to trimming and J lost 0 bases, with 13 bases between them. The germline V gene encodes CDR1 MGHRA and CDR2 YSYEKL. In DNA form, the CDR3 reads TGCGCCAGCAGCCAAGGTGCTCAGGGGCCAGCCAAAAACATTCAGTACTTC. This gives the protein CASSQGAQGPAKNIQYF.

The rearrangement uses TRBV5-1 and TRBJ1-2; 7 bases align to TRBD1. The V gene's germline CDR1 is SGHRS and CDR2 YFSETQ. The V and J ends lost 3 bases and 6 bases, in that order; junction bases with no gene match: 8. This CDR3 contains 14 residues. The CDR3 region is CASSSTTGADGYTF. CDR3 sequence (DNA): TGCGCCAGCAGCTCGACTACAGGGGCTGATGGCTACACCTTC.

This clonotype was detected ten times or more. The chain carries TRBV3-1 and TRBJ2-7; D assignment may be TRBD1 or TRBD2 (5 bases each). The CDR3 is 14 amino acids. Deletions cut 2 bases from V and 3 bases from J, with 11 bases between. Germline loops: CDR1 LGHDT, CDR2 YNNKEL (reference sequence). CDR3 region: CASSQLGPDYEQYF. The CDR3 DNA is TGTGCCAGCAGCCAACTGGGACCTGACTACGAGCAGTACTTC.

V is TRBV7-9 and J is TRBJ2-7, with a weak D call TRBD1 (6 bases). The germline V and J ends were trimmed by 5 bases and 5 bases, with 16 bases remaining between them. Germline CDR1 and CDR2: SEHNR and FQNEAQ (reference sequence). The CDR3 length is 14 residues. This CDR3 reads CASSRSGVRDEQYF. The CDR3 coding sequence is TGTGCCAGCAGCCGATCAGGGGTAAGGGACGAGCAGTACTTC. The whole variable domain, remainder taken from reference TRBV7-9 and TRBJ2-7, is DTGVSQNPRHKITKRGQNVTFRCDPISEHNRLYWYRQTLGQGPEFLTYFQNEAQLEKSRLLSDRFSAERPKGSFSTLEIQRTEQGDSAMYLCASSRSGVRDEQYFGPGTRLTVT.

This clonotype was counted at least ten times. The chain joins TRBV4-1 to TRBJ2-4; TRBD2 aligns across 7 bases. The CDR3 consists of 17 residues. Losses at the gene ends were 1 base for V and 2 bases for J; bases not matched to a gene: 8. Germline CDR1 is MGHRA and CDR2 is YSYEKL. The CDR3 DNA reads TGCGCCAGCAGCCAAGGACCCCCAGCGGGGCCCAAAAACATTCAGTACTTC. Translated, it gives CASSQGPPAGPKNIQYF.